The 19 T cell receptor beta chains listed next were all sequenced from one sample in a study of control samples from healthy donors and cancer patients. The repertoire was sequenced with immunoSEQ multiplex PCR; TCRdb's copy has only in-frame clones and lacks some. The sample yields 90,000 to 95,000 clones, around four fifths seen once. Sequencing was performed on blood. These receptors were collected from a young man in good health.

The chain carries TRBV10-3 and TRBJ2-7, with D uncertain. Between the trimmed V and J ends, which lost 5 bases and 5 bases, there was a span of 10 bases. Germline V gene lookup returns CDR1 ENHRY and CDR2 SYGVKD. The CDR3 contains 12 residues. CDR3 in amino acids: CAISPSSDEQYF. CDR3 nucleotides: TGTGCCATCAGTCCTTCGAGCGACGAGCAGTACTTC.

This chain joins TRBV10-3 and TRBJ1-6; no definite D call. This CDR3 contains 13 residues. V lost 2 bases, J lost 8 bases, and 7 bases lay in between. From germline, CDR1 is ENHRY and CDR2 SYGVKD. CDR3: CAISEVGHSPLHF. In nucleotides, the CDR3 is TGTGCCATCAGTGAGGTAGGGCATTCACCCCTCCACTTT.

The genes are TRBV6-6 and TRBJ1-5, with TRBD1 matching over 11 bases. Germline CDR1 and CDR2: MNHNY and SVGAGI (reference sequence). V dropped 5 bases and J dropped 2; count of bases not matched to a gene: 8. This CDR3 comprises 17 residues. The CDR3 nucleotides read TGTGCCAGCAGTCCACGGACAGGGGGCGCCGGCAATCAGCCCCAGCATTTT. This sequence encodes CASSPRTGGAGNQPQHF.

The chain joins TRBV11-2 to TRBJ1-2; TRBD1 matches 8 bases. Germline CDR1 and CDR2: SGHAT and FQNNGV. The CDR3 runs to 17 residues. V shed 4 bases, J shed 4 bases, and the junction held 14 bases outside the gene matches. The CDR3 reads CASSSDRGEVASYGYTF. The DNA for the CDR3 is TGTGCCAGCAGCTCCGACAGGGGCGAGGTGGCGAGCTATGGCTACACCTTC.

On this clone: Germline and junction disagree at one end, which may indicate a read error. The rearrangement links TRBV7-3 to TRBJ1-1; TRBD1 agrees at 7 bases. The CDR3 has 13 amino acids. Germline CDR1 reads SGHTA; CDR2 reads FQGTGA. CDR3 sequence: CASSLSGTAGLSF. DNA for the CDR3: TGTGCCAGCAGCTTATCCGGGACAGCGGGGCTCTCTTTT.

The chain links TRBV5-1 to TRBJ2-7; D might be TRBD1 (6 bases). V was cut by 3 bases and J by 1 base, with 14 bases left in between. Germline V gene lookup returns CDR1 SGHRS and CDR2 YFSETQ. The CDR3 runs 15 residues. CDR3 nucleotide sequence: TGCGCCAGCAGCTCCACGGGACATGCATCCTACGAGCAGTACTTC. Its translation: CASSSTGHASYEQYF.

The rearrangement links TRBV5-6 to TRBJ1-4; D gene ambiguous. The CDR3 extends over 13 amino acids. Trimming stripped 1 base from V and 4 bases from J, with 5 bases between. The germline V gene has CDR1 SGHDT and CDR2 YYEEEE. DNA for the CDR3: TGTGCCAGCAGCTTGTCCATTAATGAAAAACTGTTTTTT. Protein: CASSLSINEKLFF.

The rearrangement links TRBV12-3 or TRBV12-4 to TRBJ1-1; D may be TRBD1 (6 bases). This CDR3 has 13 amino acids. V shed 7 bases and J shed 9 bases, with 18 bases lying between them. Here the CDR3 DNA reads TGTGCCAGCACCCGAGGGGGGTTTACTAAAGCTTTCTTT. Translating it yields CASTRGGFTKAFF.

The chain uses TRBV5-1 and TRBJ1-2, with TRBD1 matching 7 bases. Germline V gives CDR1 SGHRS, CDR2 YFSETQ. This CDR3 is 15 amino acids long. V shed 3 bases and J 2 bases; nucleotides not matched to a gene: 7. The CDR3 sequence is CASSSHGGQNYGYTF. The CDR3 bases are TGCGCCAGCAGCTCACACGGGGGACAGAACTATGGCTACACCTTC.

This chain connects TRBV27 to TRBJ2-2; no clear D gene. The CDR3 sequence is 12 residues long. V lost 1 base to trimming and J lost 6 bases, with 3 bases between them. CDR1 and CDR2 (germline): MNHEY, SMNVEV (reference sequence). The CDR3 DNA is TGTGCCAGCAGTTTATTCTCCGGGGAGCTGTTTTTT. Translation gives CASSLFSGELFF.

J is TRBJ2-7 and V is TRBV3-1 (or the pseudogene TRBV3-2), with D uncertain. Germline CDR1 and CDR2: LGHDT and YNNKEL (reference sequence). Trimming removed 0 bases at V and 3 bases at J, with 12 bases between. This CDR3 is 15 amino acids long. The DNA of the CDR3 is TGTGCCAGCAGCCAAGACACCGCTCGGGTCTACGAGCAGTACTTC. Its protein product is CASSQDTARVYEQYF.

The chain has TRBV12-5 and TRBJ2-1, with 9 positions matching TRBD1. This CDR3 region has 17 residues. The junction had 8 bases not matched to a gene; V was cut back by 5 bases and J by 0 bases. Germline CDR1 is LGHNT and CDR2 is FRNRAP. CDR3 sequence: CASGSGQGRSSYNEQFF. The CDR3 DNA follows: TGTGCTAGTGGTAGCGGACAGGGGAGGAGCTCCTACAATGAGCAGTTCTTC. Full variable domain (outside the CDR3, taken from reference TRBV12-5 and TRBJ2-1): DARVTQTPRHKVTEMGQEVTMRCQPILGHNTVFWYRQTMMQGLELLAYFRNRAPLDDSGMPKDRFSAEMPDATLATLKIQPSEPRDSAVYFCASGSGQGRSSYNEQFFGPGTRLTVL.

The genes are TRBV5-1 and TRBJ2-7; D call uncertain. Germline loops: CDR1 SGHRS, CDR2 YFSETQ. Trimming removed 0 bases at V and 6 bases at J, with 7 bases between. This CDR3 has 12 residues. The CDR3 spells CASSLGAGEQYF. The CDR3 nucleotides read TGCGCCAGCAGCTTGGGGGCAGGCGAGCAGTACTTC. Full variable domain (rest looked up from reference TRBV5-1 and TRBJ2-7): KAGVTQTPRYLIKTRGQQVTLSCSPISGHRSVSWYQQTPGQGLQFLFEYFSETQRNKGNFPGRFSGRQFSNSRSEMNVSTLELGDSALYLCASSLGAGEQYFGPGTRLTVT.

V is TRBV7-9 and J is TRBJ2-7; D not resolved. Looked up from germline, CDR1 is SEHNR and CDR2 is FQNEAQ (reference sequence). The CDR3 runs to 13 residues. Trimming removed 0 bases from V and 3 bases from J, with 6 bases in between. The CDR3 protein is CASSLAYDYEQYF. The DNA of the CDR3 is TGTGCCAGCAGCTTAGCGTACGACTACGAGCAGTACTTC.

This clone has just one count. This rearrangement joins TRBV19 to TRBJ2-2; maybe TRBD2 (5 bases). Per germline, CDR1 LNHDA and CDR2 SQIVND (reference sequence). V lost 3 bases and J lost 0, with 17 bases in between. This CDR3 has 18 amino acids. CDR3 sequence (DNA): TGTGCCAGTAGTATGAGCGCGGGTCCTTTTACGAACACCGGGGAGCTGTTTTTT. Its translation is CASSMSAGPFTNTGELFF.

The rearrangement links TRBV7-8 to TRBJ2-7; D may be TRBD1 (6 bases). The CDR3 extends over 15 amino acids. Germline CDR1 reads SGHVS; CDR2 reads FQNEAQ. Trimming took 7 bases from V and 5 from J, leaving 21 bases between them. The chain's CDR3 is CASTLRAQGSHEQYF. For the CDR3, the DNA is TGTGCCAGCACCCTGCGCGCACAGGGTAGCCACGAGCAGTACTTC.

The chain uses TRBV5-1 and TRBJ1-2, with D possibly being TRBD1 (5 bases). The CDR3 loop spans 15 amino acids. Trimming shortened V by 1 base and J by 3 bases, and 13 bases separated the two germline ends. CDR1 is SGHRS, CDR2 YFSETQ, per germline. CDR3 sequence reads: CASSLLKGRDYGYTF. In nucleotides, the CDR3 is TGCGCCAGCAGCTTGCTTAAGGGCAGGGACTATGGCTACACCTTC.

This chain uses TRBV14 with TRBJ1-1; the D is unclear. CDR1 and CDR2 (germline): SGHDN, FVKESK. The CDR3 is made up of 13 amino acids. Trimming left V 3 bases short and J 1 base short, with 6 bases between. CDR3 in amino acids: CASSQTRNTEAFF. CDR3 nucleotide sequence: TGTGCCAGCAGCCAGACAAGGAACACTGAAGCTTTCTTT.

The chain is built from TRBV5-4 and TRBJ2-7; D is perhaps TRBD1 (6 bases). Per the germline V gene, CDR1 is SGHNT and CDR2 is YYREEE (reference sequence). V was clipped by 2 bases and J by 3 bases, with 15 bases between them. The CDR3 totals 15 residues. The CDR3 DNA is TGTGCCAGCAGCTTAGAACAGGGAAGAGTCTACGAGCAGTACTTC. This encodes CASSLEQGRVYEQYF.